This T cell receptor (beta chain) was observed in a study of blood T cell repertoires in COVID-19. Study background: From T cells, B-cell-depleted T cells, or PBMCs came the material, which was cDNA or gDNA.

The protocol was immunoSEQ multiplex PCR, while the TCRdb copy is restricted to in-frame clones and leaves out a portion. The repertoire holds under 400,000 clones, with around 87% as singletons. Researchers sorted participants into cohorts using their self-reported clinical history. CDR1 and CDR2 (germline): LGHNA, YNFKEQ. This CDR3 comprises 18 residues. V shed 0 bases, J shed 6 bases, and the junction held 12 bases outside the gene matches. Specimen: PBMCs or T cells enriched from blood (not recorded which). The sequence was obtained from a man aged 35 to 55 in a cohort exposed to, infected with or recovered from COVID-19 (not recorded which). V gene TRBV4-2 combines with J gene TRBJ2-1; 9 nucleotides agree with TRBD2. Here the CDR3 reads CASSQERASGNGGNEQFF. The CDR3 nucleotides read TGTGCCAGCAGCCAAGAGAGGGCTAGCGGGAATGGAGGCAATGAGCAGTTCTTC.